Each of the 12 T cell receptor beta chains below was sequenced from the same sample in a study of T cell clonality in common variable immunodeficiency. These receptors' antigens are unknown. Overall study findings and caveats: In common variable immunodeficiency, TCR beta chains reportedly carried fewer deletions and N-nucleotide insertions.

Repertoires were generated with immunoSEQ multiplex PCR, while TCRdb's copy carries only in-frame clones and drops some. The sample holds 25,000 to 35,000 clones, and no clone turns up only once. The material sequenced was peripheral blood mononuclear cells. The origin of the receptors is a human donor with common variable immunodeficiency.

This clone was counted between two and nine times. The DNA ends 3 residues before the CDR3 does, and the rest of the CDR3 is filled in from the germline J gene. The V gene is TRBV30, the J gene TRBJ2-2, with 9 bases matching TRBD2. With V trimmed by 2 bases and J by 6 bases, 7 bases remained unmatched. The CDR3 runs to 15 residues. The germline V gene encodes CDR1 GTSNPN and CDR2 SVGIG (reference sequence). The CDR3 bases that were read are TGTGCCTGGAGTATGGCGGGGGGGCTGGCCGGGGAG. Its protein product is CAWSMAGGLAGE. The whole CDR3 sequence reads CAWSMAGGLAGELFF.

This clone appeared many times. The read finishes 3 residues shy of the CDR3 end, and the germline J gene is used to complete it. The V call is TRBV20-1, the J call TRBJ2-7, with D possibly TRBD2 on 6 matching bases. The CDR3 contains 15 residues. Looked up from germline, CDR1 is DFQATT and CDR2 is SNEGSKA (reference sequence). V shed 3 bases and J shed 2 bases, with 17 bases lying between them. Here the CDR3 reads CSASPGTYGTYEQYF. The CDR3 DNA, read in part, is TGCAGTGCTAGCCCGGGGACTTACGGGACCTACGAG.

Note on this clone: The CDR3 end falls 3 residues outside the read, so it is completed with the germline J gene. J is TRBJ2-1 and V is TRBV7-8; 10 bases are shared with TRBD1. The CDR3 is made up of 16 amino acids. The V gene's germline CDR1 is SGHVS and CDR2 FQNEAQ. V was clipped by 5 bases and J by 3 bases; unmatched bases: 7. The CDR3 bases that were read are TGTGCCAGCAGCACGCCGGGACAGGGGCTCTACAATGAG. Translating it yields CASSTPGQGLYNE. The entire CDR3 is CASSTPGQGLYNEQFF.

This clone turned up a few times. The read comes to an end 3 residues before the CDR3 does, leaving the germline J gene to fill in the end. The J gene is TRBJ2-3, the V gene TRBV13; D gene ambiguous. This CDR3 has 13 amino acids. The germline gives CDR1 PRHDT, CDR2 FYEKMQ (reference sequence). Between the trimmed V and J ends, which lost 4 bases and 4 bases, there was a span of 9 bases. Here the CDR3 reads CASSSRLSDTQYF. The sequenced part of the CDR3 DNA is TGTGCCAGCAGCTCACGGTTATCAGATACG.

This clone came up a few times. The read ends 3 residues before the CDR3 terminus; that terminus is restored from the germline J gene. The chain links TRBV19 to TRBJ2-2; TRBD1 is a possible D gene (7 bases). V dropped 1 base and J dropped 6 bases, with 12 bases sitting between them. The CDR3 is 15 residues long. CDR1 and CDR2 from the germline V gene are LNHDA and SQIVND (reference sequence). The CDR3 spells CASSIGGTVAGELFF. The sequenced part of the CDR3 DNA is TGTGCCAGTAGTATAGGCGGGACAGTCGCCGGGGAG.

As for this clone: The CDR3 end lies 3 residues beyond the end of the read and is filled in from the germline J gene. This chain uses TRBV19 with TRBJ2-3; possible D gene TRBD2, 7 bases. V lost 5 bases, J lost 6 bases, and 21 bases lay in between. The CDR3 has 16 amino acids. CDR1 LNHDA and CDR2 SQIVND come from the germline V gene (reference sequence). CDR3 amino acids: CASSLLVGGLFDTQYF. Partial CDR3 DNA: TGTGCCAGTAGTCTGTTAGTGGGGGGGCTTTTTGATACG.

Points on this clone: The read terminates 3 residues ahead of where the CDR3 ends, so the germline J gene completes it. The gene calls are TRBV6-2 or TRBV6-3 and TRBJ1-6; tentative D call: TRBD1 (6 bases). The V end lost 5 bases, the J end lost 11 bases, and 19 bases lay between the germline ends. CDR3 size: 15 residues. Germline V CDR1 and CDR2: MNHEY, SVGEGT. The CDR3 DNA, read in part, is TGTGCCAGCAGTCTCCGGGACAAGGACCATCCACCC. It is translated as CASSLRDKDHPP. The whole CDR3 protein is CASSLRDKDHPPLHF.

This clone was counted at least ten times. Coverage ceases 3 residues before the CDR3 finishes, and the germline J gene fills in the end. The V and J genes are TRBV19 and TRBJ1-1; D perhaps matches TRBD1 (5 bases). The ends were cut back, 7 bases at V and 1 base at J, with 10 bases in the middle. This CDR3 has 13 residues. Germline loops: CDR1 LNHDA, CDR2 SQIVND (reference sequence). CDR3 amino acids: CASNPRENTEAFF. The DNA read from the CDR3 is TGTGCCAGTAACCCCAGGGAGAACACTGAA.

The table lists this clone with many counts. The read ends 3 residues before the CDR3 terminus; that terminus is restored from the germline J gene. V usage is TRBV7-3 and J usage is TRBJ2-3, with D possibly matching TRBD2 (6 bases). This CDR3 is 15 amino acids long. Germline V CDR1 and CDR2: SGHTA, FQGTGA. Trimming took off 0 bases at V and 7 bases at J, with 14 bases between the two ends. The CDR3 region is CASSLTGGPLNTQYF. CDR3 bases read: TGTGCCAGCAGCTTAACCGGGGGACCGCTAAATACG.

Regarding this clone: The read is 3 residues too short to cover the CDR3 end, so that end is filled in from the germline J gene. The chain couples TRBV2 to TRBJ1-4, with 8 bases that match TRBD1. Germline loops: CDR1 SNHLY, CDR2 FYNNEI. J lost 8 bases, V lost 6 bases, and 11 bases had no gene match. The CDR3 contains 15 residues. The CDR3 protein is CASRVQGVINEKLFF. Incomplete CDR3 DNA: TGTGCCAGCAGGGTACAGGGGGTAATAAACGAAAAA.

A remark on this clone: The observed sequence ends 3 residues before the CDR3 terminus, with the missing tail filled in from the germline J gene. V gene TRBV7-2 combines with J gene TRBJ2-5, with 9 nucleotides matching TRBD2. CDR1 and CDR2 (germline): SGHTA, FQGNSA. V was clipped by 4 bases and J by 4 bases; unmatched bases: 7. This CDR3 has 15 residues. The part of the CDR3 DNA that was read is TGTGCCAGCAGCTCTCATTTTAGCGGGGGAGAGACC. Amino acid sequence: CASSSHFSGGET. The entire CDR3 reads CASSSHFSGGETQYF.

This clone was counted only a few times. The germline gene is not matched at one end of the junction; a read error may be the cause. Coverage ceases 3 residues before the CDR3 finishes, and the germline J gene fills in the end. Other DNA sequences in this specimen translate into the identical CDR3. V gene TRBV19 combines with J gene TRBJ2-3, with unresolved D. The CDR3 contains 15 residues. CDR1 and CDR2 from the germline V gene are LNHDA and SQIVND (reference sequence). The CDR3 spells CASSTTGSSTDTQYF. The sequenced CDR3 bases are TGTGCCAGCAGTACCACCGGGTCCAGCACAGATACG.